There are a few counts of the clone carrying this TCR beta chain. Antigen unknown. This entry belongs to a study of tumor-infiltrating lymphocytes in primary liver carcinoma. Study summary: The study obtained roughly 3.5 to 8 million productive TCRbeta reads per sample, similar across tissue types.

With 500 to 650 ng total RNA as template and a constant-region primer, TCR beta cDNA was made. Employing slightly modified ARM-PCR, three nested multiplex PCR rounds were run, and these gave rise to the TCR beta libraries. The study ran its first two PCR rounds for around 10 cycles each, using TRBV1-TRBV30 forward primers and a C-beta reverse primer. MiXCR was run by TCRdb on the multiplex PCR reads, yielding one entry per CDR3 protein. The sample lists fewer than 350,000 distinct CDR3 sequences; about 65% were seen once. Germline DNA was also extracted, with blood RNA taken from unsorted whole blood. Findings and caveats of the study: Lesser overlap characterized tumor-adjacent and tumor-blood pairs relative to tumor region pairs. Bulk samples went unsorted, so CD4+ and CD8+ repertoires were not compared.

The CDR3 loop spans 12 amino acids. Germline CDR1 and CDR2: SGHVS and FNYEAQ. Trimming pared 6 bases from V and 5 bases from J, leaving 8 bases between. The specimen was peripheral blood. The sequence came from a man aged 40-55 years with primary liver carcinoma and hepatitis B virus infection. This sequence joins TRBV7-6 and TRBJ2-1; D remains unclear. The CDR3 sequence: CASSQFHNEQFF. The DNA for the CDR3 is TGTGCCAGCAGTCAGTTCCACAATGAGCAGTTCTTC.